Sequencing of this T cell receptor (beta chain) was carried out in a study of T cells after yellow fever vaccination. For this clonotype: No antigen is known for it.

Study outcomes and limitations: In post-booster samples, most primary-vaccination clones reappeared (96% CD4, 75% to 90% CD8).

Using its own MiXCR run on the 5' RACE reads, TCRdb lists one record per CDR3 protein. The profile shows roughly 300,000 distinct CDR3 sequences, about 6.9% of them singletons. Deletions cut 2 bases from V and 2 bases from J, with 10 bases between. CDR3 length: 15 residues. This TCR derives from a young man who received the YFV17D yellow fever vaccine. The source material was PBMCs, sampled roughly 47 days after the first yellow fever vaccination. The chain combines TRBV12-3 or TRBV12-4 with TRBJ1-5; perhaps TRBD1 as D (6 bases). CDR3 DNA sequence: TGTGCCAGCAGTTTAACTGGGGGCCGCAATCAGCCCCAGCATTTT. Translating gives CASSLTGGRNQPQHF.